These 31 T cell receptor beta chains were all obtained from the same sample, sequenced in a study of breast tumors, draining lymph nodes, adjacent tissues. Breast cancer patients provided tissue from their axillary draining lymph nodes. TCRdb itself ran the multiplex PCR reads through MiXCR, one entry per CDR3 protein. Among around 300,000 distinct CDR3 sequences listed, about 33% were seen once. The sequencing sample was made of axillary lymph node tissue. These receptors originate from a female donor with breast cancer. Some clones in this sample may be carry-over from other donors' samples.

Worth noting for this clonotype: This is likely a read error, given that the CDR3 carries no conserved phenylalanine or tryptophan at its end. No DNA is shown, since the ends of the CDR3 on it are uncertain; the CDR3 is the one TCRdb lists. The chain recombines TRBV3-2 with TRBJ2-7; TRBD1 is the table's D call and was not checked against the DNA. TRBV3-2 is assigned pseudogene status. 14 amino acids form the CDR3, both terminal residues included. The CDR3 region is CASSQGGNPGGQYS.

Points on this clonotype: Since a much larger clone is just one base distant, this may be a read error. The chain combines TRBV5-1 with TRBJ2-7, with TRBD2 matching over 12 bases. CDR3 length: 17 residues. J was trimmed by 3 bases and V by 4 bases; bases with no gene match: 11. From germline, CDR1 is SGHRS and CDR2 YFSETQ. The CDR3 is CASSPGLAGRVLYEQYF. In nucleotides, the CDR3 is TGCGCCAGCAGCCCCGGACTAGCGGGACGAGTACTCTACGAGCAGTACTTC.

J is TRBJ2-1 and V is TRBV30; D might be TRBD2 (5 bases). The CDR3 has 14 amino acids. Germline values: CDR1 GTSNPN, CDR2 SVGIG (reference sequence). Trimming took 2 bases from V and 7 from J, leaving 15 bases between them. The CDR3 nucleotides read TGTGCCTGGAGTAGATTGCGGGCGGGTAATGAGCAGTTCTTC. Its translation: CAWSRLRAGNEQFF.

This clonotype has ten or more counts. The rearrangement links TRBV2 to TRBJ1-4; a possible D gene is TRBD1 (5 bases). The CDR3 runs 13 residues. CDR1 and CDR2 (germline): SNHLY, FYNNEI. Trimming removed 0 bases at V and 11 bases at J, with 10 bases between. The CDR3 loop reads CASSEALRGKLFF. In DNA, the CDR3 is TGTGCCAGCAGTGAAGCACTAAGGGGCAAACTGTTTTTT.

This clonotype came up a few times. The chain links TRBV3-1 to TRBJ1-5; D gene unclear. Germline CDR1 reads LGHDT; CDR2 reads YNNKEL (reference sequence). The CDR3 is 13 amino acids. V lost 1 base to trimming and J lost 7 bases, with 8 bases between them. The DNA of the CDR3 is TGTGCCAGCAGCCAAGCGGTGGGCCAGCCCCAGCATTTT. Its translation is CASSQAVGQPQHF.

About this clonotype itself: Possible read error: a much larger clone is one base away. V is TRBV5-1 and J is TRBJ2-7, with TRBD1 matching 7 bases. Germline V CDR1 and CDR2: SGHRS, YFSETQ. The CDR3 sequence is 17 residues long. The V segment lost 5 bases and the J segment 2 bases; nucleotides outside the gene matches: 16. CDR3 sequence reads: CASSRSLWTGQPYEQYF. The CDR3 region has the DNA TGCGCCAGCAGTCGGAGCCTGTGGACAGGCCAACCCTACGAGCAGTACTTC.

This clonotype has a count of ten or more. The gene calls are TRBV12-3 or TRBV12-4 and TRBJ2-2; no reliable D call. CDR3 length: 13 amino acids. Trimming cost V 0 bases and J 1 base, with 0 bases left between them. In nucleotides, the CDR3 is TGTGCCAGCAGTTTAGCGAACACCGGGGAGCTGTTTTTT. Amino acid sequence: CASSLANTGELFF.

This clonotype was counted between two and nine times. Given a much more abundant clone one base away, this may be a read error. The rearrangement joins TRBV20-1 to TRBJ1-2; TRBD1 matches 9 bases. The CDR3 length is 13 residues. The V segment lost 5 bases and the J segment 10 bases; nucleotides outside the gene matches: 11. In germline, CDR1 is DFQATT, CDR2 SNEGSKA (reference sequence). CDR3 loop: CSAGDRDLRAYTF. CDR3 coding DNA: TGCAGTGCTGGGGACAGGGATCTCCGGGCCTACACCTTC.

This clonotype occurred a few times. Given the absence of the conserved phenylalanine or tryptophan at the CDR3 end, a read error is likely. The DNA is left out, because the CDR3 cannot be placed on it with certainty; the CDR3 is given as TCRdb lists it. The chain employs TRBV24-1 and TRBJ1-4. Per germline, CDR1 KGHDR and CDR2 SFDVKD. The CDR3 is 12 residues long, counting both termini. The CDR3 spells CATSDLQGGELV.

Ten or more counts support this clonotype. CDR3 nucleotide sequence: TGTGCCAGCAGCTCCACTCGCTCCGCCGGGGAGCTGTTTTTT. Amino acids: CASSSTRSAGELFF. The chain uses TRBV6-4 and TRBJ2-2; D is uncertain. The germline V gene has CDR1 MRHNA and CDR2 SNTAGT. V dropped 6 bases and J dropped 6 bases, with 14 bases sitting between them. CDR3 length: 14 amino acids.

In the case of this clonotype: A much larger clonotype is one base distant, so this may be a read error. The V and J genes are TRBV11-3 and TRBJ2-1; 7 bases map to TRBD2. The CDR3 runs 13 residues. Germline CDR1 and CDR2: SGHNT and YENEEA. CDR3 amino acids: CAGSLPDSGEQFF. DNA for the CDR3: TGTGCCGGCAGCTTACCCGATAGCGGGGAGCAGTTCTTC.

This clonotype was observed at least ten times. The gene calls are TRBV29-1 and TRBJ2-2; TRBD1 might be the D (6 bases). The V gene's germline CDR1 is SQVTM and CDR2 ANQGSEA. This CDR3 contains 14 residues. The germline V and J ends were trimmed by 5 bases and 0 bases, with 10 bases remaining between them. This CDR3 is CSVYRTANTGELFF. DNA of the CDR3: TGCAGCGTTTACAGGACAGCGAACACCGGGGAGCTGTTTTTT.

Notes on this clonotype: One base away lies a much larger clone, so this may be a sequencing read error. Since the CDR3 does not end with the conserved phenylalanine or tryptophan, this likely comes from a read error. This sequence joins TRBV9 and TRBJ1-2, with 7 bases matching TRBD1. Trimming took 5 bases from V and 8 from J; bases not matched to a gene: 18. The germline V gene encodes CDR1 SGDLS and CDR2 YYNGEE. The CDR3 totals 16 residues. The CDR3 nucleotides read TGTGCCAGCAGGAACTACACAGGGGCTCTACCGGGGGGCTACACCCTC. Protein: CASRNYTGALPGGYTL.

This clonotype has a count of ten or more. The chain carries TRBV5-5 and TRBJ2-5; D unclear. The CDR3 consists of 13 residues. The germline V and J ends were trimmed by 0 bases and 5 bases, with 8 bases remaining between them. Germline CDR1 and CDR2: SGHKS and YYEKEE (reference sequence). In DNA, the CDR3 is TGTGCCAGCAGCTTGGGCTCCTTGGAGACCCAGTACTTC. Its protein product is CASSLGSLETQYF.

This clonotype was counted many times. The chain employs TRBV9 and TRBJ1-5; D might be TRBD1 (6 bases). Looked up from germline, CDR1 is SGDLS and CDR2 is YYNGEE. This CDR3 region has 15 residues. V was shortened by 3 bases and J by 0 bases, with 10 bases between the two germline ends. DNA for the CDR3: TGTGCCAGCAGCGAAGCAGGGGATAGCAATCAGCCCCAGCATTTT. Protein product: CASSEAGDSNQPQHF. Drawing the rest from reference TRBV9 and TRBJ1-5, the complete variable domain is DSGVTQTPKHLITATGQRVTLRCSPRSGDLSVYWYQQSLDQGLQFLIQYYNGEERAKGNILERFSAQQFPDLHSELNLSSLELGDSALYFCASSEAGDSNQPQHFGDGTRLSIL.

A remark on this clonotype: A much larger clone sits a single nucleotide away, making a read error possible. The chain joins TRBV10-3 to TRBJ2-1; 10 nucleotides line up with TRBD1. Germline V gene lookup returns CDR1 ENHRY and CDR2 SYGVKD. The CDR3 length is 13 residues. CDR3 in amino acids: CAIGLRQGAAQSF. DNA for the CDR3: TGTGCCATCGGACTGAGACAGGGGGCTGCGCAGTCCTTC.

This clonotype was observed a handful of times. Germline and junction disagree at one end, which may indicate a read error. The chain joins TRBV2 to TRBJ2-1; 11 bases line up with TRBD2. CDR1 SNHLY and CDR2 FYNNEI come from the germline V gene. The CDR3 runs 16 residues. CDR3 region: CASRAPGLAVYNEQSF. In DNA form, the CDR3 reads TGTGCCAGCAGAGCACCGGGACTAGCGGTTTACAATGAGCAGTCCTTC.

V is TRBV20-1 and J is TRBJ1-5; TRBD1 matches 9 bases. Germline CDR1 DFQATT, CDR2 SNEGSKA (reference sequence). V was clipped by 6 bases and J by 4 bases; unmatched bases: 13. The CDR3 runs to 16 residues. CDR3 DNA: TGCAGTGCCAGGAGGTTGGGACAGGGCAAAAATCAGCCCCAGCATTTT. It translates to CSARRLGQGKNQPQHF.

This clonotype has just one count. V is TRBV7-8 and J is TRBJ2-3; 10 nucleotides align to TRBD2. Germline CDR1 and CDR2: SGHVS and FQNEAQ. V gave up 11 bases and J gave up 0 bases; unmatched junction bases: 17. The CDR3 consists of 18 residues. CDR3 residues: CAGILRLAGVSSTDTQYF. The CDR3 coding sequence is TGTGCCGGCATCTTGCGGCTAGCGGGAGTCTCTAGCACAGATACGCAGTATTTT.

This clonotype was recorded only once. A much larger clone is a single base away; this may be a read error. The chain joins TRBV20-1 to TRBJ2-1, with TRBD2 identical over 12 bases. The CDR3 runs 15 residues. J was trimmed by 12 bases and V by 0 bases; bases with no gene match: 9. Per germline, CDR1 DFQATT and CDR2 SNEGSKA (reference sequence). DNA for the CDR3: TGCAGTGCTAGAGACCTAGCGGGAGGGCCTTTTGGGCAGTTCTTC. Translated, it gives CSARDLAGGPFGQFF.

Concerning this clonotype itself: It may be a read error: a sequence one base away is much more abundant. The chain recombines TRBV19 with TRBJ2-1; D is unclear. The CDR3 is made up of 11 amino acids. V was trimmed by 5 bases and J by 9 bases, leaving 8 bases between them. Germline V CDR1 and CDR2: LNHDA, SQIVND (reference sequence). The CDR3 nucleotides read TGTGCCAGTAGTTCCTCTAGTGAGCAGTTCTTC. It specifies CASSSSSEQFF.

Comment on this clonotype: One end of the junction is discordant with germline, which a read error may explain. V and J are TRBV5-1 and TRBJ1-2; 9 bases match TRBD1. There are 14 residues in the CDR3. Germline CDR1 and CDR2: SGHRS and YFSETQ. The CDR3 DNA sequence: TGCGCCAGCAGCTTCGACAGGGGGAACTACGGCTACACCTTC. This translates into CASSFDRGNYGYTF.

A word on this clonotype: A much larger clone is a single base away; this may be a read error. The gene calls are TRBV7-2 and TRBJ2-7; D may be TRBD1 (6 bases). The CDR3 is 15 amino acids. Germline loops: CDR1 SGHTA, CDR2 FQGNSA. In nucleotides, the CDR3 is TGTGCCAGCAGCCCTGGACAGCCCGGGAACTACGAGCAGCACTTC. Translating it yields CASSPGQPGNYEQHF.

This clonotype occurred many times. The chain carries TRBV6-5 and TRBJ2-7; the match to TRBD2 covers 9 bases. Germline-derived CDR1 and CDR2 are MNHEY and SVGAGI. This CDR3 region has 16 residues. After removal of 0 bases from V and 4 bases from J, the junction contained 7 bases not matched to a gene. CDR3 loop: CASSYSRLAATYEQYF. The CDR3 coding sequence is TGTGCCAGCAGTTACTCGAGACTAGCGGCGACTTACGAGCAGTACTTC.

With respect to this clonotype: A single base separates this from a much larger clone, so it may be a read error. The CDR3 ends on some other residue instead of the conserved phenylalanine or tryptophan, so this is likely a read error. This sequence joins TRBV9 and TRBJ2-7; TRBD2 is a possible D gene (5 bases). Germline CDR1 reads SGDLS; CDR2 reads YYNGEE. This CDR3 region has 13 residues. Trimming cost V 4 bases and J 3 bases, with 11 bases left between them. This CDR3 reads CASSLDRDYEQYS. The CDR3 DNA is TGTGCCAGCAGCCTCGACCGGGACTACGAGCAGTACTCC.

This clonotype was counted once. A clone one base away is much larger, so this may be a read error. The V gene is TRBV19, the J gene TRBJ2-3; 7 bases match TRBD2. The CDR3 totals 18 residues. Germline V gene lookup returns CDR1 LNHDA and CDR2 SQIVND (reference sequence). The V and J ends lost 4 bases and 5 bases, in that order; junction bases with no gene match: 18. CDR3 residues: CASSKSGTGGRWGDTQYF. The CDR3 DNA reads TGTGCCAGTAGTAAATCCGGGACTGGCGGGAGATGGGGAGATACGCAGTATTTT.

This clonotype was seen at least ten times. This chain links TRBV7-9 with TRBJ2-3, with 9 bases matching TRBD1. V gave up 6 bases and J gave up 9 bases; unmatched junction bases: 13. The CDR3 spans 15 residues. Germline V gene lookup returns CDR1 SEHNR and CDR2 FQNEAQ (reference sequence). For the CDR3, the DNA is TGTGCCAGCAGTCGCGGGACAGGGTGGTCAGGGACGCAGTATTTT. The encoded protein is CASSRGTGWSGTQYF. The entire variable domain, with the rest obtained from reference TRBV7-9 and TRBJ2-3, is as follows: DTGVSQNPRHKITKRGQNVTFRCDPISEHNRLYWYRQTLGQGPEFLTYFQNEAQLEKSRLLSDRFSAERPKGSFSTLEIQRTEQGDSAMYLCASSRGTGWSGTQYFGPGTRLTVL.

In regard to this clonotype: A much larger clone is a single base away; this may be a read error. This rearrangement joins TRBV14 to TRBJ2-5; D unresolved. The J call is in doubt because the DNA end fits TRBJ2-1 better. Germline V gene lookup returns CDR1 SGHDN and CDR2 FVKESK. The CDR3 runs 14 residues. The CDR3 sequence is CASSHPPLEETQFF. CDR3 DNA sequence: TGTGCCAGCAGCCACCCCCCCCTCGAAGAGACCCAGTTCTTC.

This clonotype was recorded at least ten times. This rearrangement joins TRBV5-1 to TRBJ2-3; TRBD2 matches at 13 bases. V lost 4 bases and J lost 2; bases outside the gene matches: 4. Per the germline V gene, CDR1 is SGHRS and CDR2 is YFSETQ. The CDR3 is 16 amino acids. CDR3 loop: CASSPGLAGDTDTQYF. Written as DNA, the CDR3 is TGCGCCAGCAGCCCCGGACTAGCGGGGGACACAGATACGCAGTATTTT.

The sample holds a few counts of this clonotype. V usage is TRBV3-1 and J usage is TRBJ2-3; the D is unclear. Deletions cut 0 bases from V and 0 bases from J, with 7 bases between. CDR3 length: 15 residues. CDR1 LGHDT and CDR2 YNNKEL come from the germline V gene (reference sequence). CDR3 nucleotides: TGTGCCAGCAGCCAAGATCTAGTTAGCACAGATACGCAGTATTTT. Protein sequence: CASSQDLVSTDTQYF.

In its sample, this clonotype was seen many times. This chain connects TRBV7-9 to TRBJ1-3; D call uncertain. The CDR3 contains 15 residues. Germline V gene data show CDR1 as SEHNR and CDR2 as FQNEAQ (reference sequence). The V and J ends lost 3 bases and 1 base respectively, with 10 bases between them. CDR3 protein: CASSFRTASGNTIYF. As DNA, the CDR3 is TGTGCCAGCAGCTTCCGGACGGCTTCTGGAAACACCATATATTTT.